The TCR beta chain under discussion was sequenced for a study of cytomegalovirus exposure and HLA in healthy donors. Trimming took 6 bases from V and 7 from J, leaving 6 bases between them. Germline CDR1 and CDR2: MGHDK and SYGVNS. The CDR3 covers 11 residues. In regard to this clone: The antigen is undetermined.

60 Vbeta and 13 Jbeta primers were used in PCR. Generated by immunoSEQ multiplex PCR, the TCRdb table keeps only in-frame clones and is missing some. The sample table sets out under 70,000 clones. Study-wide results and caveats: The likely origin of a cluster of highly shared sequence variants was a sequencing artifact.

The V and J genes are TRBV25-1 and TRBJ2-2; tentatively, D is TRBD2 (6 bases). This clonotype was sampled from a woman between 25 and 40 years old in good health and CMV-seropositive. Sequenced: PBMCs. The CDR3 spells CASREGGELFF. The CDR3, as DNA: TGTGCCAGCAGGGAGGGCGGGGAGCTGTTTTTT.